This T cell receptor (beta chain) derives from a study of blood T cell repertoires in COVID-19. Study information: The samples span acute and convalescent COVID-19 from the United States, Italy and Spain. T cells, B-cell-depleted T cells, or PBMCs provided the cDNA or gDNA that served as material.

In the original analysis: Counts of nucleated cells, estimated from reference gene primer amplification, were obtained. Produced via immunoSEQ multiplex PCR; TCRdb's table is partial and in-frame only. V and J calls and clone size are given by that table; D and trimming were obtained from the DNA. The table lists 200,000 to 250,000 clones, roughly nine tenths of them singletons. The germline V and J ends were trimmed by 1 base and 6 bases, with 7 bases remaining between them. This CDR3 contains 13 residues. Germline assignment: CDR1 SGHNT and CDR2 YYREEE (reference sequence). A Seattle source enrolled patients during active infection and followed them longitudinally.

Sample: peripheral blood. V gene TRBV5-4 combines with J gene TRBJ2-2; D is unclear. This TCR came from a man aged 60-69 years with COVID-19, enrolled during active disease. The CDR3 coding sequence is TGTGCCAGCAGCTTGCAGTTTTCCGGGGAGCTGTTTTTT. This translates into CASSLQFSGELFF.